This T cell receptor beta chain emerged from a study of a mutant IDH1 vaccine in newly diagnosed glioma. Turning to the study itself: Most patients had received both radiotherapy and temozolomide, the prior options being radiotherapy, temozolomide, or both.

The CDR3 has 14 residues. Per germline, CDR1 MNHEY and CDR2 SVGAGI. V dropped 5 bases and J dropped 7; count of bases not matched to a gene: 8. TCRdb's table, derived via immunoSEQ multiplex PCR, lists solely in-frame clones and lacks some. The table records 20,000 to 25,000 clones, around 93% of them present only once. Time point defined: baseline, week 1 (first vaccination visit). Noted treatment: pre-vaccination baseline after standard-of-care therapy. Donors had new WHO grade 3 or 4 IDH1-mutant, ATRX-lost astrocytomas. The chain joins TRBV6-5 to TRBJ1-5; 7 nucleotides line up with TRBD1. The sequences come from PBMCs, collected from a glioma patient treated with radiotherapy, temozolomide or both. The origin of this receptor is a man between 40 and 49 years old with glioma. CDR3 sequence reads: CASSQRQGSQPQHF. Written as DNA, the CDR3 is TGTGCCAGCAGTCAAAGACAGGGCTCCCAGCCCCAGCATTTT.